These T cell receptor beta chains were read from a single sample in a study of blood T cell repertoires in COVID-19. The repertoire was sequenced with immunoSEQ multiplex PCR; TCRdb's copy has only in-frame clones and lacks some. The sample holds roughly 400,000 clones, about 87% seen once. The sample taken for sequencing was PBMCs or T cells enriched from blood (not recorded which). The source of these receptors is a woman in her forties or fifties who had recovered from COVID-19. CDR3s include the opening cysteine and the closing phenylalanine or tryptophan. D genes are given only for firm matches. Some rows mark clone size as missing; the rest say once, few, many or name a class of expanded clone.

>TRBJ1-2|TRBV10-3|.|once
TGTGCCATCAAGACCGGGGAGCGCTATGGCTACACCTTC
CAIKTGERYGYTF
>TRBJ1-3|TRBV2|.|.
TGTGCCAGCACCCCTCAGTTCTCTGGAAACACCATATATTTT
CASTPQFSGNTIYF
>TRBJ2-3|TRBV30|TRBD2|.
TGTGCCTGGAGACTAGCGGGCACAGATACGCAGTATTTT
CAWRLAGTDTQYF
>TRBJ2-5|TRBV5-1|TRBD2|.
TGCGCCAGCAGCCGGTCGGCGCTAGCGGGGGGGTCGGGAGAGACCCAGTACTTC
CASSRSALAGGSGETQYF
>TRBJ2-3|TRBV6-5|.|.
TGTGCCAGCAGTTACTCGGCTAGCGCGATAGATACGCAGTATTTT
CASSYSASAIDTQYF
>TRBJ1-4|TRBV5-1|TRBD1|.
TGCGCCAGCAGTTTAACAGGGGCCTCAACTAATGAAAAACTGTTTTTT
CASSLTGASTNEKLFF
>TRBJ2-3|TRBV6-5|.|.
TGTGCCAGCTGCCGGGCCCCAGGTGGGAGGGATACGCAGTATTTT
CASCRAPGGRDTQYF
>TRBJ1-1|TRBV30|.|.
TGTGCCTGGAGCGGCAGGGTTGTCACTGAAGCTTTCTTT
CAWSGRVVTEAFF
>TRBJ2-1|TRBV3-1/TRBV3-2|.|.
TGTGCCAGCAGCCCTTGGACTACCGACAACAATGAGCAGTTCTTC
CASSPWTTDNNEQFF
>TRBJ1-1|TRBV7-9|.|.
TGTGCCAGCACCAAGGGGGGGGCGGCTGAAGCTTTCTTT
CASTKGGAAEAFF
>TRBJ1-6|TRBV5-1|TRBD1|.
TGCGCCAGCAGCTTGACAGGACAGGGGGTTGGTTCACCCCTCCACTTT
CASSLTGQGVGSPLHF
>TRBJ1-6|TRBV5-6|.|.
TGTGCCAGCAGCTCTTCGACAGGAATGCTAAATTCACCCCTCCACTTT
CASSSSTGMLNSPLHF
>TRBJ2-1|TRBV4-1|TRBD1|.
TGCGCCAGCAGGGATTCTTTGACAGGGGGTTACAATGAGCAGTTCTTC
CASRDSLTGGYNEQFF
>TRBJ1-1|TRBV19|.|once
TGTGCCAGTAGTATAGCTCCGGGTGGCACTGAAGCTTTCTTT
CASSIAPGGTEAFF
>TRBJ1-5|TRBV3-1/TRBV3-2|TRBD1|once
TGTGCCAGCAGCCGGGGGACAGGGGGAAGTCAGCCCCAGCATTTT
CASSRGTGGSQPQHF
>TRBJ2-2|TRBV9|.|.
TGTGCCAGCAGCGCGACAGTCACCGGGGAGCTGTTTTTT
CASSATVTGELFF
>TRBJ1-1|TRBV23-1|.|.
TGCGCCAGCAGTCAACCGAACAGGGAGAACACTGAAGCTTTCTTT
CASSQPNRENTEAFF
>TRBJ1-2|TRBV28|.|.
TGTGCCAGCAGTTTATTGAACGGGGACTATGGCTACACCTTC
CASSLLNGDYGYTF
>TRBJ2-1|TRBV19|TRBD1|.
TGTGCCAGTATCAAGGGACAGGGGTTCGGTGAGCAGTTCTTC
CASIKGQGFGEQFF
>TRBJ1-1|TRBV19|.|.
TGTGCCAGTACATCAATGGACAGATACACTGAAGCTTTCTTT
CASTSMDRYTEAFF
>TRBJ1-5|TRBV2|TRBD1|.
TGTGCCAGCACCCGGGACAGCCATAGCAATCAGCCCCAGCATTTT
CASTRDSHSNQPQHF
>TRBJ2-1|TRBV14|TRBD2|.
TGTGCCAGCAGCCAAGATTTCGGGGGGAGGACGTTCTTC
CASSQDFGGRTFF
>TRBJ1-6|TRBV4-1|TRBD1|.
TGCGCCAGCAGCCAAGGTACAGGGGTCCCCTTGACCCTCCACTTT
CASSQGTGVPLTLHF